This TCR beta chain emerged from a study of blood T cells in healthy people across ages. The use of a sample-barcoded 5' primer and a J-beta primer mix characterized a second PCR of 7 to 11 cycles. TCRdb fed the 5' RACE reads into MiXCR, producing one record per CDR3 protein. The sample carries around 1,800,000 distinct CDR3 sequences, about two fifths recorded once. Germline V CDR1 and CDR2: MGHRA, YSYEKL. The V end was cut by 1 base, the J end by 0 bases, with 6 bases between. The CDR3 sequence is 14 residues long. The chain employs TRBV4-1 and TRBJ1-1; D is undetermined. The sequence was obtained from a human donor in good health. Material for sequencing was blood. The CDR3 sequence: CASSQVEVNTEAFF. CDR3 DNA sequence: TGCGCCAGCAGCCAAGTTGAGGTGAACACTGAAGCTTTCTTT.